This T cell receptor beta chain was identified in a study of blood T cell repertoires in COVID-19. The ends were cut back, 2 bases at V and 2 bases at J, with 13 bases in the middle. This CDR3 has 16 residues. Germline CDR1 KGHSH, CDR2 LQKENI. TCRdb keeps only in-frame clones here, not all; method: immunoSEQ multiplex PCR. The data show around 150,000 clones, 85% to 90% seen once. Sequencing used peripheral blood. V gene TRBV18 combines with J gene TRBJ1-5, with D hard to call. The TCR sequence derives from a woman aged 60-75 years with active COVID-19. DNA for the CDR3: TGTGCCAGCTCACCAAGGAAGGGAGGCGGCAATCAGCCCCAGCATTTT. This codes for CASSPRKGGGNQPQHF.